A selection of T cell receptor beta chains follows, all from one sample in a study of metastatic and nonmetastatic thyroid tumors. Via MiXCR, TCRdb re-called the PCR reads. Of roughly 40,000 clones listed, 16% are singletons. The source material was blood. These TCRs come from a female donor with papillary thyroid cancer or a benign thyroid nodule (not recorded which). Some clones in this sample may be carry-over from other donors' samples. CDR3s include the opening cysteine and the closing phenylalanine or tryptophan. The order of the fields is J gene, clone size, V gene, D gene, CDR3 protein, CDR3 DNA. D genes are given only for firm matches. Some rows have no size entry. The others give once, few or many, or a class for an expanded clone.

TRBJ2-1 many TRBV5-8 TRBD2 CASSLRTSDRNEQFF TGTGCCAGCAGCTTGAGGACTAGCGACCGCAATGAGCAGTTCTTC
TRBJ2-3 many TRBV12-3/TRBV12-4 NA CASSLVGPGDTQYF TGTGCCAGCAGTTTAGTAGGGCCTGGAGATACGCAGTATTTT
TRBJ2-1 many TRBV20-1 NA CSARGGYEQFF TGCAGTGCTAGAGGGGGTTATGAGCAGTTCTTC
TRBJ2-3 many TRBV4-2 TRBD1 CASSPGTGGIADTQYF TGTGCCAGCAGCCCCGGGACAGGGGGTATTGCGGATACGCAGTATTTT
TRBJ2-7 many TRBV9 NA CASSSSGGTVSYEQYF TGTGCCAGCAGCTCAAGCGGAGGGACAGTCTCCTACGAGCAGTACTTC
TRBJ2-3 NA TRBV2 NA CASSKRGLEGAPLTDTQYF TGTGCCAGCAGTAAACGTGGACTAGAGGGGGCACCCCTCACAGATACGCAGTATTTT
TRBJ2-7 NA TRBV30 NA CAWRGLGRQGRYEQYF TGTGCCTGGAGGGGGCTGGGGCGGCAGGGCCGGTACGAGCAGTACTTC
TRBJ1-1 many TRBV7-2 TRBD1 CASSLGGGGLTEAFF TGTGCCAGCAGCTTAGGTGGAGGGGGCTTGACTGAAGCTTTCTTT
TRBJ2-7 many TRBV20-1 NA CSARVPGTGSREQYF TGCAGTGCTAGAGTCCCCGGGACTGGCAGTAGGGAGCAGTACTTC
TRBJ1-5 many TRBV20-1 NA CSASGGSNQPQHF TGCAGTGCTAGTGGGGGAAGCAATCAGCCCCAGCATTTT
TRBJ2-2 many TRBV12-3/TRBV12-4 NA CASSFIGGATGELFF TGTGCCAGCAGTTTTATCGGGGGAGCCACCGGGGAGCTGTTTTTT
TRBJ1-3 NA TRBV6-1 NA CASSEVGIHAGNTIYF TGTGCCAGCAGTGAAGTCGGGATACACGCTGGAAACACCATATATTTT
TRBJ1-1 NA TRBV30 NA CAYWAGPRAEAFF TGTGCCTACTGGGCGGGACCCCGTGCTGAAGCTTTCTTT
TRBJ1-5 many TRBV20-1 NA CSARDHELAQPQHF TGCAGTGCTAGAGATCACGAATTGGCTCAGCCCCAGCATTTT
TRBJ2-5 NA TRBV5-4 NA CASSFAGVVETQYF TGTGCCAGCAGCTTCGCCGGGGTTGTAGAGACCCAGTACTTC
TRBJ2-3 many TRBV9 NA CASSVGGTLRGATDTQYF TGTGCCAGCAGCGTAGGGGGGACATTACGAGGGGCCACAGATACGCAGTATTTT
TRBJ2-1 many TRBV2 NA CASIVDEQFF TGTGCCAGCATCGTGGATGAGCAGTTCTTC